This T cell receptor beta chain stems from a study of T cells in Graves' hyperthyroidism and ophthalmopathy. As for the study in general: Peripheral blood draws took place at initial diagnosis, ahead of any treatment. Overall study results and limits: Prediction of ophthalmopathy progression came a median around 7.1 months pre-onset.

From RNA transcripts, TCR beta CDR3 regions were amplified. RT-PCR in the first round (using the HTBI primer set) targeted the TCR CDR3. TCRdb re-called the multiplex PCR reads through MiXCR, storing one row per CDR3 protein. The table records about 420,000 distinct CDR3 sequences, approximately 14% of them present only once. This CDR3 region has 16 residues. Germline V CDR1 and CDR2: SGHAT, FQDESV (reference sequence). V was trimmed by 4 bases and J by 5 bases, leaving 18 bases between them. The study enrolled patients aged 18 to 65 with newly diagnosed hyperthyroidism of under 2 months' duration. Isolation of PBMCs was performed on 9.5 to 10 ml fresh peripheral blood. The sample holds many counts of this clonotype. The antigen is unknown.

The origin of this receptor is a woman younger than 30 with Graves' hyperthyroidism. Sequencing was carried out using blood. V is TRBV11-1 and J is TRBJ2-1; the D gene is possibly TRBD1 (5 bases). CDR3: CASSSMSGYGDNEQFF. In DNA form, the CDR3 reads TGTGCCAGCAGCTCAATGTCAGGGTATGGGGACAATGAGCAGTTCTTC. The variable domain in full, completed from reference TRBV11-1 and TRBJ2-1, reads EAEVAQSPRYKITEKSQAVAFWCDPISGHATLYWYRQILGQGPELLVQFQDESVVDDSQLPKDRFSAERLKGVDSTLKIQPAELGDSAMYLCASSSMSGYGDNEQFFGPGTRLTVL.